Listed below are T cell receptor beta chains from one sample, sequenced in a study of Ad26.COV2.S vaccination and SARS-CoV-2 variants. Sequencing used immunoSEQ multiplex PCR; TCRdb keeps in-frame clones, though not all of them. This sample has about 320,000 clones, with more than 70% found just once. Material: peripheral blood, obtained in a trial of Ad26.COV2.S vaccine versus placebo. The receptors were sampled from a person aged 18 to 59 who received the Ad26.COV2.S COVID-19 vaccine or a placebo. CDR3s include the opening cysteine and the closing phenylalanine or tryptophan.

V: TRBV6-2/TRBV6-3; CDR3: CASRPSAGGDYGYTF
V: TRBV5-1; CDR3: CASSSGTGNYNEQFF
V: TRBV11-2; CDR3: CASRSMRGAEDGYTF
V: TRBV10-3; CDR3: CAISESIYGNKGAAGYTF
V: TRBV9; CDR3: CASSVVGYGAGELFF
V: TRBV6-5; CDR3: CASSSQGAGELFF
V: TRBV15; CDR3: CATRWEFGSSYQPQHF
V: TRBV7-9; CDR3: CASSPGGLREKLFF
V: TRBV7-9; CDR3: CASSPRDRVNTEAFF
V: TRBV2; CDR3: CASSLEGIQGNQPQHF
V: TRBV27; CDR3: CASSSTGGFQPQHF
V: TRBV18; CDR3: CASSSEGGSYNEQFF
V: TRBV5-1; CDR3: CASSLTGRSGETQYF
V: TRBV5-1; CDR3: CASSLGQGNTGELFF
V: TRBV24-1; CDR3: CATSNSPYNEQFF
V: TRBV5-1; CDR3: CASSSLAGVPDTQYF
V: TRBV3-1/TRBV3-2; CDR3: CASSLRDGKRRYNEQFF